This is a list of T cell receptor beta chains from one sample in a study of CD8+ T cells in alopecia areata. Method: immunoSEQ multiplex PCR; TCRdb's copy keeps in-frame clones and lacks some. This table holds about 76,000 clones, approximately 70% found once. Source: CD8+ T cells sorted from blood, taken at week 24, from a patient treated with tofacitinib. The receptors were sampled from a human donor with alopecia areata. CDR3s include the opening cysteine and the closing phenylalanine or tryptophan. Each record gives: D gene, clone size, V gene, J gene, CDR3 protein, CDR3 DNA. The D gene is left open where the match is weak. Expanded clones get a size class; other rows say once, few or many, or leave the size out.

TRBD1,.,TRBV5-1,TRBJ2-7,CASSLVLGQRNEQYF,TGCGCCAGCAGCTTGGTATTGGGACAGCGCAACGAGCAGTACTTC
TRBD1,.,TRBV4-1,TRBJ2-1,CASSQDSTGLYNEQFF,TGCGCCAGCAGCCAGGACTCGACAGGGCTTTACAATGAGCAGTTCTTC
.,few,TRBV27,TRBJ2-1,CASSLLSPGLNNEQFF,TGTGCCAGCAGTTTATTATCCCCGGGACTCAACAATGAGCAGTTCTTC
.,.,TRBV11-1,TRBJ2-2,CASSLERANTGELFF,TGTGCCAGCAGCTTAGAGCGGGCGAACACCGGGGAGCTGTTTTTT
TRBD2,few,TRBV5-4,TRBJ2-2,CASSLRTSGSNTGELFF,TGTGCCAGCAGCTTGAGGACTAGCGGCTCGAACACCGGGGAGCTGTTTTTT
TRBD1,.,TRBV9,TRBJ1-4,CASSELDRGDEKLFF,TGTGCCAGCAGCGAACTAGACAGGGGCGATGAAAAACTGTTTTTT
TRBD2,.,TRBV25-1,TRBJ2-5,CASSEGLAGAYLQETQYF,TGTGCCAGCAGTGAAGGACTAGCGGGGGCCTACCTCCAAGAGACCCAGTACTTC
.,.,TRBV29-1,TRBJ1-1,CSVLWSSNTEAFF,TGCAGCGTTCTTTGGAGTAGTAACACTGAAGCTTTCTTT
.,.,TRBV7-9,TRBJ1-1,CASSLVVGNTEAFF,TGTGCCAGCAGCTTAGTCGTCGGAAACACTGAAGCTTTCTTT
.,.,TRBV7-2,TRBJ2-3,CASSAAGLATYTQYF,TGTGCCAGCAGCGCCGCCGGACTGGCCACATATACGCAGTATTTT
.,.,TRBV27,TRBJ2-7,CASKPGPTYILSYEQYF,TGTGCCAGCAAACCGGGCCCTACCTACATCCTATCCTACGAGCAGTACTTC
TRBD1,many,TRBV7-9,TRBJ1-1,CASSQEFGDRGYEAFF,TGCGCCAGCAGCCAAGAATTTGGGGACAGGGGTTATGAAGCTTTCTTT
.,.,TRBV9,TRBJ2-5,CASSAPGVGETQYF,TGTGCCAGCAGCGCTCCAGGGGTGGGAGAGACCCAGTACTTC
.,.,TRBV30,TRBJ2-5,CAWSSGGQPPFQETQYF,TGTGCCTGGAGTTCGGGGGGCCAGCCACCATTCCAAGAGACCCAGTACTTC
.,.,TRBV7-3,TRBJ2-1,CASSLTFGLPNNEQFF,TGTGCCAGCAGCTTAACGTTCGGACTCCCGAATAATGAGCAGTTCTTC
.,few,TRBV7-2,TRBJ1-2,CAISRGGLDGYTF,TGTGCCATCTCGCGGGGAGGTCTCGACGGCTACACCTTC
.,.,TRBV19,TRBJ1-1,CASSMYTRNTEAFF,TGTGCCAGTAGTATGTATACGCGGAACACTGAAGCTTTCTTT
.,.,TRBV27,TRBJ2-1,CASSPGARPYNEQFF,TGTGCCAGCAGTCCTGGCGCCAGGCCCTACAATGAGCAGTTCTTC
.,once,TRBV7-9,TRBJ1-1,CASSLVGGRNTEAFF,TGTGCCAGCAGCTTAGTCGGGGGAAGGAACACTGAAGCTTTCTTT
.,.,TRBV30,TRBJ1-1,CAWSQGRYSEAFF,TGTGCCTGGAGTCAGGGAAGGTATTCTGAAGCTTTCTTT
TRBD2,.,TRBV27,TRBJ2-5,CASSFSGRGETQYF,TGTGCCAGCAGTTTCTCCGGGAGGGGGGAGACCCAGTACTTC
TRBD2,.,TRBV9,TRBJ2-1,CASSVGLAGEGEQFF,TGTGCCAGCAGCGTAGGGTTAGCGGGAGAGGGTGAGCAGTTCTTC
TRBD1,.,TRBV27,TRBJ1-5,CASSSTGTGYQPQHF,TGTGCCAGCAGTTCTACCGGGACAGGGTATCAGCCCCAGCATTTT
.,.,TRBV5-1,TRBJ1-1,CASSPRGNTEAFF,TGCGCCAGCAGTCCTCGGGGGAACACTGAAGCTTTCTTT
.,.,TRBV4-1,TRBJ1-1,CASRQGGDKAFF,TGCGCCAGCAGGCAGGGAGGGGACAAAGCTTTCTTT
.,.,TRBV7-3,TRBJ1-1,CASSQSPGGVNTEAFF,TGCGCCAGCAGCCAAAGCCCTGGGGGGGTGAACACTGAAGCTTTCTTT
.,.,TRBV27,TRBJ1-5,CASSIRGAKYNQPQHF,TGTGCCAGCAGTATAAGGGGCGCGAAATACAATCAGCCCCAGCATTTT
.,.,TRBV15,TRBJ2-5,CATSRDWEGARETQYF,TGTGCCACCAGCAGAGATTGGGAGGGGGCGCGGGAGACCCAGTACTTC
.,.,TRBV19,TRBJ2-1,CASSVVAYNEQFF,TGTGCCAGTAGTGTGGTAGCCTACAATGAGCAGTTCTTC
.,.,TRBV9,TRBJ1-1,CASSDERAGEAFF,TGTGCCAGCAGCGACGAGAGAGCTGGGGAGGCTTTCTTT
TRBD2,.,TRBV5-4,TRBJ2-1,CASSLEAVAGGNEQFF,TGTGCCAGCAGCTTGGAAGCGGTAGCGGGCGGCAATGAGCAGTTCTTC
.,.,TRBV10-3,TRBJ2-5,CAIRRDGQETQYF,TGTGCCATCAGGAGGGACGGCCAAGAGACCCAGTACTTC
.,.,TRBV7-8,TRBJ2-7,CASSLSGRAYEQYF,TGTGCCAGCAGCTTGTCAGGCCGAGCCTACGAGCAGTACTTC
TRBD2,few,TRBV4-1,TRBJ2-7,CASSPHIAGGDEQYF,TGCGCCAGCAGCCCCCATATAGCGGGGGGGGACGAGCAGTACTTC
.,.,TRBV5-6,TRBJ2-3,CASSLSDTQYF,TGTGCCAGCAGCTTAAGCGATACGCAGTATTTT